Listed here is a single TCR beta chain. Trimming removed 0 bases from V and 0 bases from J, with 7 bases in between. The CDR3 runs to 14 residues. Germline V CDR1 and CDR2: SGHKS, YYEKEE (reference sequence). CD45RO-negative, CCR7-positively selected cells formed the naive CD8 fraction, excluding terminally differentiated effector memory CD45RA+ cells. The sample belongs to a study of shared clonotypes between healthy human individuals. Study-level background: CD4 naive and memory got three plates each, CD8 naive two, CD8 memory one.

At the deep level, the assay was run. Investigators spread the genomic DNA of each subset evenly over several immunoSEQ plates. The table came from immunoSEQ multiplex PCR; TCRdb's copy has only in-frame clones and leaves some out. The sample shows some 2.1 million clones, 85% to 95% of them seen only once. J is TRBJ2-7 and V is TRBV5-5; perhaps TRBD1 as D (6 bases). Source material: naive CD8+ T cells sorted from blood. The sequence was obtained from a man aged 18-30 years in good health. CDR3 sequence: CASSLGRGSYEQYF. The CDR3 bases are TGTGCCAGCAGCTTGGGCAGGGGCTCCTACGAGCAGTACTTC. Drawing the rest from reference TRBV5-5 and TRBJ2-7, the complete variable domain is DAGVTQSPTHLIKTRGQQVTLRCSPISGHKSVSWYQQVLGQGPQFIFQYYEKEERGRGNFPDRFSARQFPNYSSELNVNALLLGDSALYLCASSLGRGSYEQYFGPGTRLTVT.